This is a list of T cell receptor beta chains from one sample in a study of T cells in Graves' hyperthyroidism and ophthalmopathy. TCRdb recomputed calls from the multiplex PCR reads with MiXCR, one row per CDR3 protein. The sample contains 400,000 or so distinct CDR3 sequences, roughly 15% of which appear only once. The sample comprised blood. These receptors all stem from a woman aged 55-70 years with Graves' ophthalmopathy. CDR3s include the opening cysteine and the closing phenylalanine or tryptophan.

CDR3aa: CSARGRRGRATNEKLFF
v_gene: TRBV20-1

CDR3aa: CASSLGGGGRYGYTF
v_gene: TRBV11-2

CDR3aa: CASSLMAGVRDTQYF
v_gene: TRBV7-9

CDR3aa: CASSLREGYEQYF
v_gene: TRBV7-9

CDR3aa: CSAHCDGTWDPRTPGSCFF
v_gene: TRBV20-1

CDR3aa: CASSGPVNTGELFF
v_gene: TRBV2

CDR3aa: CSASTGTSGYTDTQYF
v_gene: TRBV20-1

CDR3aa: CASSWEGYSGANVLTF
v_gene: TRBV7-9

CDR3aa: CASNSQSKSFSYNEQFF
v_gene: TRBV7-9

CDR3aa: CSARVASGSSTYNEQFF
v_gene: TRBV20-1

CDR3aa: CASSPGLAGSSYAKNIQYF
v_gene: TRBV28

CDR3aa: CASSLSGGTQYF
v_gene: TRBV7-9

CDR3aa: CASSLATEQYF
v_gene: TRBV7-9

CDR3aa: CSANGGRYNEQFF
v_gene: TRBV20-1

CDR3aa: CASSQDTEDEQFF
v_gene: TRBV3-1

CDR3aa: CASSLGGSYYGYTF
v_gene: TRBV7-2

CDR3aa: CSARDRRVNQPQHF
v_gene: TRBV20-1

CDR3aa: CASSIVGSYNEQFF
v_gene: TRBV19

CDR3aa: CASHPRGGLAGPGGELFF
v_gene: TRBV12-3/TRBV12-4

CDR3aa: CAISFDRGDNQPQHF
v_gene: TRBV10-3

CDR3aa: CASRGTLAGVRAKNIQYF
v_gene: TRBV11-3

CDR3aa: CASSLQGRGYNEQFF
v_gene: TRBV11-2

CDR3aa: CASSRTSGQETQYF
v_gene: TRBV28

CDR3aa: CAWSGGGAMRFGYTF
v_gene: TRBV30

CDR3aa: CASSAPGQQETQYF
v_gene: TRBV28

CDR3aa: CASSSTSFSSTDTQYF
v_gene: TRBV7-9

CDR3aa: CASSHLWAFF
v_gene: TRBV28

CDR3aa: CASSLGTGGHSQPQHF
v_gene: TRBV12-3/TRBV12-4

CDR3aa: CASSLTSLQQYF
v_gene: TRBV12-3/TRBV12-4